The 29 T cell receptor beta chains below were found in one sample sequenced in a study of cytomegalovirus exposure and HLA in healthy donors. 13 Jbeta primers and 60 Vbeta primers were used for the PCR. The protocol was immunoSEQ multiplex PCR, while the TCRdb copy is restricted to in-frame clones and leaves out a portion. The sample shows over 120,000 clones, around 72% of them seen only once. Source material: PBMCs. Receptors originate from a young man in good health and CMV-seropositive.

The J gene is TRBJ1-5, the V gene TRBV11-2, with 9 bases matching TRBD1. V trimming: 1 base; J trimming: 6 bases; junction bases outside the gene matches: 13. This CDR3 region has 18 residues. CDR1 is SGHAT, CDR2 FQNNGV, per germline. The CDR3 loop is CASSLVSRDRDNTQPQHF. Here the CDR3 DNA reads TGTGCCAGCAGCTTAGTTTCTCGGGACAGGGATAATACTCAGCCCCAGCATTTT.

The chain has TRBV2 and TRBJ1-5, with 9 bases aligning to TRBD1. The CDR3 runs to 15 residues. Germline V gene sequence: CDR1 SNHLY, CDR2 FYNNEI. V was clipped by 1 base and J by 5 bases; unmatched bases: 3. CDR3 nucleotide sequence: TGTGCCAGCAGTGAAGGCCGACAGGGGGATCAGCCCCAGCATTTT. It is translated as CASSEGRQGDQPQHF.

This chain links TRBV7-2 with TRBJ2-5; 7 positions agree with TRBD1. Germline V gene lookup returns CDR1 SGHTA and CDR2 FQGNSA. The CDR3 is 15 amino acids. Trimming took 5 bases from V and 2 from J; bases not matched to a gene: 8. This CDR3 is CASSRHGTEQETQYF. The CDR3 bases are TGTGCCAGCAGCAGGCACGGGACAGAACAAGAGACCCAGTACTTC.

The chain uses TRBV11-2 and TRBJ2-1; 9 nucleotides match TRBD1. Germline-derived CDR1 and CDR2 are SGHAT and FQNNGV. J gave up 3 bases and V 5 bases, and 8 bases lay outside the gene matches. The CDR3 has 16 amino acids. The CDR3 nucleotides are TGTGCCAGCAGCCCTGACAGGGGGGCAATCTACAATGAGCAGTTCTTC. Its translation: CASSPDRGAIYNEQFF.

This clone has a handful of counts. The chain has TRBV19 and TRBJ1-2; tentative D call: TRBD1 (5 bases). CDR3 size: 13 residues. Germline CDR1 and CDR2: LNHDA and SQIVND (reference sequence). The V end lost 9 bases, the J end lost 3 bases, and 14 bases lay between the germline ends. CDR3 coding DNA: TGTGCCAGCGAGTTTGACAGACACTATGGCTACACCTTC. Translating it yields CASEFDRHYGYTF.

In its sample, this clone was seen a few times. CDR3: CASSIAATGVSNQPQHF. DNA of the CDR3: TGTGCCAGTAGTATAGCCGCGACAGGGGTTAGCAATCAGCCCCAGCATTTT. The genes are TRBV19 and TRBJ1-5; TRBD1 matches at 8 bases. Germline V gives CDR1 LNHDA, CDR2 SQIVND (reference sequence). V gave up 1 base and J gave up 0 bases; unmatched junction bases: 5. The CDR3 covers 17 residues.

This clone has more than one count but fewer than ten. The gene calls are TRBV5-8 and TRBJ1-2; D possibly corresponds to TRBD1 (5 bases). Germline V gene data show CDR1 as SGHTS and CDR2 as YDEGEE. V shed 4 bases and J shed 7 bases, with 14 bases lying between them. The CDR3 spans 13 residues. The CDR3 here is CASSSTGSGGYTF. CDR3 in DNA: TGTGCCAGCAGCAGCACAGGATCGGGTGGCTACACCTTC.

The V call is TRBV30, the J call TRBJ1-3, with TRBD1 matching 10 bases. Germline trimming cut 3 bases from V and 0 bases from J; bases unmatched to any gene: 8. The CDR3 runs to 17 residues. CDR1 is GTSNPN and CDR2 is SVGIG in the germline V gene (reference sequence). CDR3 region: CAWSATRTGGSGNTIYF. Here the CDR3 DNA reads TGTGCCTGGAGCGCTACCCGGACAGGGGGCTCTGGAAACACCATATATTTT.

The chain employs TRBV7-9 and TRBJ2-1, with a tentative D call TRBD1 (5 bases). With 1 base removed from V and 3 bases from J, the gap between germline ends came to 10 bases. The CDR3 consists of 15 residues. Germline V gene sequence: CDR1 SEHNR, CDR2 FQNEAQ (reference sequence). CDR3 amino acids: CASSLVQAIYNEQFF. The CDR3 DNA reads TGTGCCAGCAGCTTAGTACAGGCGATCTACAATGAGCAGTTCTTC.

This clone was seen just once. This CDR3 is also generated by other DNA sequences in the sample. The CDR3 DNA follows: TGTGCCAGCAGCCCTAGGACAGGGAGAGATGAAAAACTGTTTTTT. It is translated as CASSPRTGRDEKLFF. The chain couples TRBV7-9 to TRBJ1-4, with 8 bases that match TRBD1. CDR1 is SEHNR, CDR2 FQNEAQ, per germline (reference sequence). V trimming: 5 bases; J trimming: 6 bases; junction bases outside the gene matches: 8. The CDR3 length is 15 residues. The whole variable domain, filled in from reference TRBV7-9 and TRBJ1-4, reads DTGVSQNPRHKITKRGQNVTFRCDPISEHNRLYWYRQTLGQGPEFLTYFQNEAQLEKSRLLSDRFSAERPKGSFSTLEIQRTEQGDSAMYLCASSPRTGRDEKLFFGSGTQLSVL.

The J gene is TRBJ2-7, the V gene TRBV7-2; D possibly corresponds to TRBD2 (6 bases). Germline-derived CDR1 and CDR2 are SGHTA and FQGNSA. The CDR3 contains 19 residues. Trimming shortened V by 5 bases and J by 0 bases, and 26 bases separated the two germline ends. CDR3 sequence reads: CASSQGEYWRGVSSYEQYF. The CDR3 DNA sequence: TGTGCCAGCAGCCAAGGAGAGTACTGGCGGGGTGTGAGCTCCTACGAGCAGTACTTC. Drawing the rest from reference TRBV7-2 and TRBJ2-7, the complete variable domain is GAGVSQSPSNKVTEKGKDVELRCDPISGHTALYWYRQSLGQGLEFLIYFQGNSAPDKSGLPSDRFSAERTGGSVSTLTIQRTQQEDSAVYLCASSQGEYWRGVSSYEQYFGPGTRLTVT.

The chain couples TRBV27 to TRBJ2-7; TRBD1 aligns across 7 bases. Germline V gene sequence: CDR1 MNHEY, CDR2 SMNVEV (reference sequence). The CDR3 length is 12 residues. V shed 5 bases and J 5 bases; nucleotides not matched to a gene: 3. CDR3 protein: CASSPTGHEQYF. In DNA form, the CDR3 reads TGTGCCAGCAGTCCGACAGGGCACGAGCAGTACTTC.

This chain joins TRBV10-3 and TRBJ1-3; D not resolved. The V and J ends lost 3 bases and 2 bases respectively, with 5 bases between them. Per the germline V gene, CDR1 is ENHRY and CDR2 is SYGVKD. The CDR3 loop spans 13 amino acids. CDR3 loop: CAISETAGNTIYF. CDR3 sequence (DNA): TGTGCCATCAGTGAAACGGCTGGAAACACCATATATTTT.

V is TRBV4-2 and J is TRBJ2-2, with TRBD1 as a possible D gene (6 bases). V lost 6 bases to trimming and J lost 1 base, with 12 bases between them. The germline gives CDR1 LGHNA, CDR2 YNFKEQ. CDR3 length: 15 residues. Here the CDR3 reads CASSRDIVNTGELFF. The CDR3 coding sequence is TGTGCCAGCAGTCGGGACATTGTGAACACCGGGGAGCTGTTTTTT.

The rearrangement links TRBV29-1 to TRBJ2-1; 7 bases line up with TRBD2. There are 16 residues in the CDR3. With V trimmed by 1 base and J by 3 bases, 9 bases remained unmatched. Per the germline V gene, CDR1 is SQVTM and CDR2 is ANQGSEA. CDR3 protein: CSVEGGLGGYYNEQFF. CDR3 sequence (DNA): TGCAGCGTTGAAGGCGGGCTGGGGGGGTACTACAATGAGCAGTTCTTC.

The chain recombines TRBV6-4 with TRBJ2-3; 7 bases align to TRBD2. CDR3 length equals 13 residues. J lost 6 bases, V lost 4 bases, and 4 bases had no gene match. Germline CDR1 and CDR2: MRHNA and SNTAGT. CDR3 residues: CASSARGGDTQYF. CDR3 DNA: TGTGCCAGCAGTGCTCGGGGAGGGGATACGCAGTATTTT.

V usage is TRBV7-9 and J usage is TRBJ2-7; 7 bases line up with TRBD2. V was pared by 0 bases and J by 5 bases, with 10 bases of the junction left unmatched. Per germline, CDR1 SEHNR and CDR2 FQNEAQ (reference sequence). The CDR3 runs 16 residues. The CDR3 DNA sequence: TGTGCCAGCAGCTTAGCGCCAGCGGGACGGGTAGACGAGCAGTACTTC. Translating gives CASSLAPAGRVDEQYF.

The chain carries TRBV5-6 and TRBJ1-6; TRBD1 matches 11 bases. Looked up from germline, CDR1 is SGHDT and CDR2 is YYEEEE. CDR3 length: 14 residues. V shed 3 bases and J 8 bases; nucleotides not matched to a gene: 1. The DNA for the CDR3 is TGTGCCAGCAGCTGGGGACAGGGGGATTCACCCCTCCACTTT. It yields the protein CASSWGQGDSPLHF.

This clone showed up just once. V usage is TRBV2 and J usage is TRBJ2-7; 7 bases match TRBD2. The trim removed 10 bases at V and 2 bases at J, leaving 8 bases unmatched. The CDR3 sequence is 13 residues long. Germline values: CDR1 SNHLY, CDR2 FYNNEI. In DNA form, the CDR3 reads TGTGCCATCCGGGGGAGGGCGACCTACGAGCAGTACTTC. This sequence encodes CAIRGRATYEQYF.

The V call is TRBV5-1, the J call TRBJ1-1; D perhaps matches TRBD1 (6 bases). V lost 4 bases and J 6 bases, leaving 13 bases between the germline ends. The CDR3 is 13 amino acids. Germline values: CDR1 SGHRS, CDR2 YFSETQ. The CDR3 DNA reads TGCGCCAGCAGCCCCTCCGGGGGGCCTGAAGCTTTCTTT. It translates to CASSPSGGPEAFF. The variable domain in full, completed from reference TRBV5-1 and TRBJ1-1, reads KAGVTQTPRYLIKTRGQQVTLSCSPISGHRSVSWYQQTPGQGLQFLFEYFSETQRNKGNFPGRFSGRQFSNSRSEMNVSTLELGDSALYLCASSPSGGPEAFFGQGTRLTVV.

This clone was seen a single time. This chain uses TRBV6-1 with TRBJ2-7; possibly TRBD1 for D (5 bases). CDR1 and CDR2 from the germline V gene are MNHNS and SASEGT. The ends were cut back, 7 bases at V and 0 bases at J, with 16 bases in the middle. CDR3 length: 15 amino acids. The CDR3 is CASTRLGQLSYEQYF. CDR3 sequence (DNA): TGTGCCAGCACCCGCCTCGGACAACTCTCCTACGAGCAGTACTTC.

The CDR3 nucleotides are TGTGCCAGCAGCTCCGGACAGGGGGCTGGAGCCAAAAACATTCAGTACTTC. This translates into CASSSGQGAGAKNIQYF. This chain connects TRBV13 to TRBJ2-4; 11 bases align to TRBD1. Germline lookup yields CDR1 PRHDT and CDR2 FYEKMQ (reference sequence). The CDR3 has 17 residues. V was pared by 4 bases and J by 0 bases, with 5 bases of the junction left unmatched.

The V and J genes are TRBV5-8 and TRBJ2-4, with 11 positions matching TRBD2. The V segment lost 4 bases and the J segment 0 bases; nucleotides outside the gene matches: 6. This CDR3 contains 17 residues. Germline CDR1 and CDR2: SGHTS and YDEGEE. As DNA, the CDR3 is TGTGCCAGCAGCCGCAGACTAGCGGGATTAGCCAAAAACATTCAGTACTTC. It is translated as CASSRRLAGLAKNIQYF. The full variable domain, with the rest looked up from reference TRBV5-8 and TRBJ2-4, is EAGVTQSPTHLIKTRGQQATLRCSPISGHTSVYWYQQALGLGLQFLLWYDEGEERNRGNFPPRFSGRQFPNYSSELNVNALELEDSALYLCASSRRLAGLAKNIQYFGAGTRLSVL.

The chain employs TRBV4-2 and TRBJ2-4; tentatively, D is TRBD2 (6 bases). This CDR3 is 15 amino acids long. V was clipped by 0 bases and J by 9 bases, with 15 bases between them. Germline-derived CDR1 and CDR2 are LGHNA and YNFKEQ. The CDR3 region is CASSQEKGAGGIQYF. CDR3 nucleotide sequence: TGTGCCAGCAGCCAAGAGAAAGGGGCCGGGGGCATTCAGTACTTC.

This rearrangement joins TRBV7-6 to TRBJ2-6; D not certain. Per the germline V gene, CDR1 is SGHVS and CDR2 is FNYEAQ. V dropped 4 bases and J dropped 4 bases, with 5 bases sitting between them. The CDR3 sequence is 13 residues long. CDR3 sequence (DNA): TGTGCCAGCAGCTCCCAAGGGGCCAACGTCCTGACTTTC. This encodes CASSSQGANVLTF.

This chain connects TRBV7-9 to TRBJ2-7; 7 bases match TRBD1. CDR3 length: 12 amino acids. Germline assignment: CDR1 SEHNR and CDR2 FQNEAQ (reference sequence). V shed 6 bases, J shed 3 bases, and the junction held 2 bases outside the gene matches. The CDR3 DNA is TGTGCCAGCAGGGGACAGATCTACGAGCAGTACTTC. Encoded protein: CASRGQIYEQYF. Looking up the rest from reference TRBV7-9 and TRBJ2-7 gives the full variable domain: DTGVSQNPRHKITKRGQNVTFRCDPISEHNRLYWYRQTLGQGPEFLTYFQNEAQLEKSRLLSDRFSAERPKGSFSTLEIQRTEQGDSAMYLCASRGQIYEQYFGPGTRLTVT.

This clone was counted a single time. The V gene is TRBV6-5, the J gene TRBJ2-7, with 8 bases aligning to TRBD1. The CDR3 is made up of 14 amino acids. V shed 5 bases and J 2 bases; nucleotides not matched to a gene: 5. Germline loops: CDR1 MNHEY, CDR2 SVGAGI. CDR3 in amino acids: CASSRTGIPYEQYF. DNA of the CDR3: TGTGCCAGCAGTCGGACAGGGATACCCTACGAGCAGTACTTC.

The chain recombines TRBV6-5 with TRBJ2-2, with 8 nucleotides matching TRBD2. Per the germline V gene, CDR1 is MNHEY and CDR2 is SVGAGI. This CDR3 region has 15 residues. With V trimmed by 6 bases and J by 5 bases, 8 bases remained unmatched. CDR3 loop: CASRSLAGPTGELFF. For the CDR3, the DNA is TGTGCCAGCAGAAGTCTAGCGGGTCCTACCGGGGAGCTGTTTTTT.

This rearrangement joins TRBV18 to TRBJ2-5, with D maybe TRBD2 (5 bases). This CDR3 is 15 amino acids long. Germline lookup yields CDR1 KGHSH and CDR2 LQKENI. V was trimmed by 3 bases and J by 2 bases, leaving 13 bases between them. The CDR3 protein is CASSPWAGPQETQYF. For the CDR3, the DNA is TGTGCCAGCTCACCTTGGGCGGGCCCACAAGAGACCCAGTACTTC.